Shown below are 8 T cell receptor beta chains from a single sample sequenced in a study of cytomegalovirus exposure and HLA in healthy donors. Vbeta (60) and Jbeta (13) primers were used in the PCR. Profiled with immunoSEQ multiplex PCR; TCRdb holds only in-frame clones, not every one. The profile covers 100,000 to 150,000 clones, with 65% to 90% appearing a single time and 2% to 3% taken by the ten largest. Sequenced input: PBMCs. The receptors were gathered from a man in his fifties in good health and CMV-seronegative.

J is TRBJ1-1 and V is TRBV5-4; D uncertain. V was cut by 2 bases and J by 9 bases, with 14 bases left in between. The germline CDR1 and CDR2 sequences are SGHNT and YYREEE (reference sequence). This CDR3 is built from 13 residues. The DNA for the CDR3 is TGTGCCAGCAGCTTTTTCAAGTCTACTCAAGCTTTCTTT. Protein sequence: CASSFFKSTQAFF.

The chain links TRBV6-5 to TRBJ2-7, with 10 nucleotides matching TRBD1. V shed 2 bases, J shed 6 bases, and the junction held 4 bases outside the gene matches. CDR1 and CDR2 (germline): MNHEY, SVGAGI. The CDR3 has 14 residues. CDR3 loop: CASSYGTGVGEQYF. CDR3 coding DNA: TGTGCCAGCAGTTACGGGACAGGGGTAGGCGAGCAGTACTTC.

The CDR3 sequence is CASSLVRGQTDTQYF. Here the CDR3 DNA reads TGCGCCAGCAGCTTGGTAAGAGGACAGACAGATACGCAGTATTTT. J is TRBJ2-3 and V is TRBV5-1; a possible D gene is TRBD1 (6 bases). The CDR3 totals 15 residues. The germline V and J ends were trimmed by 0 bases and 3 bases, with 11 bases remaining between them. The germline V gene has CDR1 SGHRS and CDR2 YFSETQ.

This clone was counted a few times. The V gene is TRBV5-6, the J gene TRBJ2-5, with a possible D match to TRBD1 (6 bases). Germline assignment: CDR1 SGHDT and CDR2 YYEEEE. V was pared by 4 bases and J by 5 bases, with 18 bases between. The CDR3 covers 15 residues. CDR3 loop: CASSSHSGGEETQYF. CDR3 sequence (DNA): TGTGCCAGCAGCAGCCACAGTGGGGGCGAGGAGACCCAGTACTTC.

The chain is built from TRBV19 and TRBJ2-2; 9 bases align to TRBD1. The CDR3 runs to 19 residues. V was clipped by 2 bases and J by 4 bases; unmatched bases: 14. From germline, CDR1 is LNHDA and CDR2 SQIVND (reference sequence). The CDR3 spells CASSITRRPWDRATGELFF. CDR3 DNA: TGTGCCAGTAGTATAACTAGGAGGCCTTGGGACAGGGCCACCGGGGAGCTGTTTTTT.

About this clone itself: The limits of the CDR3 on the DNA are not certain, so only TCRdb's listed CDR3 is given. This chain joins TRBV4-2 and TRBJ2-3; the table's D gene call, TRBD2, was not cross checked with the DNA. The CDR3 spans 14 residues, counting both ends. Germline CDR1 reads LGHNA; CDR2 reads YNFKEQ. The CDR3 loop is CASSPVLGEDTQYF.

The chain links TRBV19 to TRBJ2-5; TRBD1 matches at 10 bases. Germline CDR1 and CDR2: LNHDA and SQIVND (reference sequence). V trimming: 3 bases; J trimming: 3 bases; junction bases outside the gene matches: 4. There are 15 residues in the CDR3. The CDR3 is CASSITGTGEETQYF. The CDR3 DNA follows: TGTGCCAGTAGTATCACCGGGACAGGGGAAGAGACCCAGTACTTC.

V usage is TRBV18 and J usage is TRBJ2-7; possibly TRBD1 for D (6 bases). Trimming pared 3 bases from V and 6 bases from J, leaving 18 bases between. CDR1 is KGHSH, CDR2 LQKENI, per germline. The CDR3 is made up of 15 amino acids. DNA of the CDR3: TGTGCCAGCTCACCTTTGGACAGACAACGAGGCGAGCAGTACTTC. Translating it yields CASSPLDRQRGEQYF.